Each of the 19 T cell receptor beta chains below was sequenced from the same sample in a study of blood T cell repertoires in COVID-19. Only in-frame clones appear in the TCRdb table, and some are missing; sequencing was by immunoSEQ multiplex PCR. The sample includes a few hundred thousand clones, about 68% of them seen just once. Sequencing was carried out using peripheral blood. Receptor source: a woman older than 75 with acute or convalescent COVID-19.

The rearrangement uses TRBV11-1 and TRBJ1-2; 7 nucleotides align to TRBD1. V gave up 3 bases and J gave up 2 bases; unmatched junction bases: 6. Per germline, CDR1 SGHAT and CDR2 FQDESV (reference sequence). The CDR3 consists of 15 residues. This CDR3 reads CASSFISGQNYGYTF. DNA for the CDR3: TGTGCCAGCAGCTTCATCTCGGGACAGAACTATGGCTACACCTTC. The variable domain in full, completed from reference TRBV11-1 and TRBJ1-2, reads EAEVAQSPRYKITEKSQAVAFWCDPISGHATLYWYRQILGQGPELLVQFQDESVVDDSQLPKDRFSAERLKGVDSTLKIQPAELGDSAMYLCASSFISGQNYGYTFGSGTRLTVV.

Here the CDR3 reads CASSEKTGTGFSYEQYF. CDR3 sequence (DNA): TGCGCCAGCAGCGAAAAAACCGGGACAGGGTTTTCCTACGAGCAGTACTTC. V is TRBV5-1 and J is TRBJ2-7, with 9 bases identical to TRBD1. V shed 4 bases, J shed 1 base, and the junction held 12 bases outside the gene matches. This CDR3 comprises 17 residues. Germline V gene lookup returns CDR1 SGHRS and CDR2 YFSETQ.

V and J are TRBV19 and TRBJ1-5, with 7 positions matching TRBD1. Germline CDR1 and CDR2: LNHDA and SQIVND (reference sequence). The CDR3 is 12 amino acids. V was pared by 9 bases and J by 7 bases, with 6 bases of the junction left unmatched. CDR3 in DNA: TGTGCCAGCTCGACAGGGTACCAGCCCCAGCATTTT. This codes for CASSTGYQPQHF.

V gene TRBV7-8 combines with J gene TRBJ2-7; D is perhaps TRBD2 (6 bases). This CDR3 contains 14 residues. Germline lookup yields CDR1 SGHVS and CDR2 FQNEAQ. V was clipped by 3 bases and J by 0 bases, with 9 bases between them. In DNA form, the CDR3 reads TGTGCCAGCAGCTTTACGGGGGACTCCTACGAGCAGTACTTC. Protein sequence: CASSFTGDSYEQYF.

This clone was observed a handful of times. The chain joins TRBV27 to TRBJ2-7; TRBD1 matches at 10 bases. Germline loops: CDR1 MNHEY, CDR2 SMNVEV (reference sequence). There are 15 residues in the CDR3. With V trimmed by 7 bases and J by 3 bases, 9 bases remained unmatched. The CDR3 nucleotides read TGTGCCAGCACCCCCCGGGGGGACAGGGGCTACGAGCAGTACTTC. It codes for CASTPRGDRGYEQYF.

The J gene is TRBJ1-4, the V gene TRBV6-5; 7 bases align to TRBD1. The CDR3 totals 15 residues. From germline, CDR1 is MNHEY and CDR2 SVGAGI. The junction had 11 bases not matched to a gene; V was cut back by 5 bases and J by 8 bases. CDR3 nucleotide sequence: TGTGCCAGCAGTCTCCACGACAGGGTGGGAGAAAAACTGTTTTTT. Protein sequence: CASSLHDRVGEKLFF.

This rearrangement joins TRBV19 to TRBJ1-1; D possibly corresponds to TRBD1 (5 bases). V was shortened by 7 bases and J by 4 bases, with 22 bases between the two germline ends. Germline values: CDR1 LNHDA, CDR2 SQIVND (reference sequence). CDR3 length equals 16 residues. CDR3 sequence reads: CASTIRPNQGGTEAFF. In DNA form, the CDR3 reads TGTGCCAGTACCATCCGTCCCAACCAGGGAGGCACTGAAGCTTTCTTT.

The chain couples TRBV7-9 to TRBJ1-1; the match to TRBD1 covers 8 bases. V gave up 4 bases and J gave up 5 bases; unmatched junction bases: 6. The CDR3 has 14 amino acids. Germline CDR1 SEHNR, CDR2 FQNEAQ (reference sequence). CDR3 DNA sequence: TGTGCCAGCAGCTACCAGGGACAGGTGACTGAAGCTTTCTTT. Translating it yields CASSYQGQVTEAFF.

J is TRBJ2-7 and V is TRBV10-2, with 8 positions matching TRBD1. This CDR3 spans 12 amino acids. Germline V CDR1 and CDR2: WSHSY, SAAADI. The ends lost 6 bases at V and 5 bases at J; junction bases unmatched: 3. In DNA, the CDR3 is TGCGCCAGCAGGAACAGGGGGAACGAGCAGTACTTC. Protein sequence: CASRNRGNEQYF.

The CDR3 bases are TGTGCCAGCAGGCCCCCGGGACAGGGGGCGTTACAGCCCCAGCATTTT. It codes for CASRPPGQGALQPQHF. The chain uses TRBV28 and TRBJ1-5; 12 bases agree with TRBD1. The germline CDR1 and CDR2 sequences are MDHEN and SYDVKM. Trimming cost V 6 bases and J 7 bases; bases outside gene matches: 10. The CDR3 covers 16 residues.

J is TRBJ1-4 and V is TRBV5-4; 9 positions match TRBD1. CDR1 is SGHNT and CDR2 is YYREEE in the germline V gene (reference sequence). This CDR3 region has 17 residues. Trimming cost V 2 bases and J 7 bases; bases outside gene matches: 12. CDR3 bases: TGTGCCAGCAGCTTTTGGACAGGGGCCCAAGGAGGTGAAAAACTGTTTTTT. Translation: CASSFWTGAQGGEKLFF.

CDR3 bases: TGTGCCAGCAGCTTAGATATAGCTCACGAGCAGTACTTC. Protein product: CASSLDIAHEQYF. The genes are TRBV7-9 and TRBJ2-7; D gene ambiguous. The CDR3 runs to 13 residues. In germline, CDR1 is SEHNR, CDR2 FQNEAQ (reference sequence). The germline V and J ends were trimmed by 1 base and 5 bases, with 9 bases remaining between them.

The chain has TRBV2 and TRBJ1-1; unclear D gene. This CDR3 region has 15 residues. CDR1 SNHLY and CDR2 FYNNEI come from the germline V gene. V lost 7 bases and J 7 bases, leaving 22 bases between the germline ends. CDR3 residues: CASTPEGVLFGEAFF. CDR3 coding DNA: TGTGCCAGCACCCCTGAGGGTGTCCTTTTCGGTGAAGCTTTCTTT.

CDR3 nucleotides: TGTGCCAGCAGATCGCCGGGACTAGGGCGAGGCGGGGAGCTGTTTTTT. Translated: CASRSPGLGRGGELFF. V gene TRBV11-2 combines with J gene TRBJ2-2; 8 bases are a match to TRBD2. The CDR3 runs to 16 residues. Trimming at V came to 6 bases and at J to 7 bases, leaving 13 bases not matched to a gene. Germline lookup yields CDR1 SGHAT and CDR2 FQNNGV.

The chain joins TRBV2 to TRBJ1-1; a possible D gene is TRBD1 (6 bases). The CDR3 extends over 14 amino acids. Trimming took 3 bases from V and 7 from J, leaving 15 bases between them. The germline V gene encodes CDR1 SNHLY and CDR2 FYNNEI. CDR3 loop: CASSESGGWDEAFF. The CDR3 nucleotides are TGTGCCAGCAGTGAGTCGGGGGGCTGGGATGAAGCTTTCTTT.

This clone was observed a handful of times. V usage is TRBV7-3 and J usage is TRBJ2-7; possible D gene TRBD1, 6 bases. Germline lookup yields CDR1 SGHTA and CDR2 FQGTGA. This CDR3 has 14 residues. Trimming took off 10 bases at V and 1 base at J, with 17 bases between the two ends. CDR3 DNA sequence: TGTGCCATAACGGGACAAGGGTTATCCTACGAGCAGTACTTC. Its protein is CAITGQGLSYEQYF. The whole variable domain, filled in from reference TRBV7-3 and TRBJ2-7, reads GAGVSQTPSNKVTEKGKYVELRCDPISGHTALYWYRQSLGQGPEFLIYFQGTGAADDSGLPNDRFFAVRPEGSVSTLKIQRTERGDSAVYLCAITGQGLSYEQYFGPGTRLTVT.

The CDR3 region has the DNA TGTGCCAGTAGTCCGTACCACAGGGTTTCGAGCACCGGGGAGCTGTTTTTT. It translates to CASSPYHRVSSTGELFF. The chain is built from TRBV19 and TRBJ2-2, with D maybe TRBD1 (6 bases). Germline CDR1 and CDR2: LNHDA and SQIVND (reference sequence). V gave up 5 bases and J gave up 4 bases, with 20 bases separating them. This CDR3 has 17 residues.

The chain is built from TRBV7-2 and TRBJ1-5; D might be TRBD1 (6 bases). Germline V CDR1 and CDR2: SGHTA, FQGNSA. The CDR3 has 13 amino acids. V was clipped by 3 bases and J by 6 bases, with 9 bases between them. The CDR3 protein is CASSFQQGQPQHF. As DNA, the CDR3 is TGTGCCAGCAGCTTCCAACAGGGTCAGCCCCAGCATTTT.

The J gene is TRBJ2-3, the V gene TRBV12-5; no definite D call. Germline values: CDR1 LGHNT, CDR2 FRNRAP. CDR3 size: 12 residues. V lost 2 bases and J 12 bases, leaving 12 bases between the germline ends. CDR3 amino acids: CASGLPPAGQYF. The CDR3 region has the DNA TGTGCTAGTGGTTTGCCCCCCGCTGGCCAGTATTTT.